This T cell receptor beta chain was observed in a study of blood T cell repertoires in COVID-19. Study at large: The United States, Italy and Spain supplied acute and convalescent COVID-19 samples. From T cells, B-cell-depleted T cells, or PBMCs came the material, which was cDNA or gDNA.

This clone appeared once. In the source study's methods: Scientists estimated how many nucleated cells there were by amplifying reference gene primers. The assay was immunoSEQ multiplex PCR, and TCRdb's table has in-frame clones only and misses some. V and J calls and clone size are given by that table; D and trimming were obtained from the DNA. This table holds some 320,000 clones, 85% found once. Germline loops: CDR1 MGHRA, CDR2 YSYEKL. V shed 5 bases and J shed 8 bases, with 15 bases lying between them. CDR3 size: 13 residues. This receptor was taken from a human donor in a cohort sampled during active COVID-19. The chain is built from TRBV4-1 and TRBJ1-2; no firm D call. Source material: peripheral blood. DNA for the CDR3: TGCGCCAGCAGCAGCGGTAACCCTCGCGGCTACACCTTC. It specifies CASSSGNPRGYTF.